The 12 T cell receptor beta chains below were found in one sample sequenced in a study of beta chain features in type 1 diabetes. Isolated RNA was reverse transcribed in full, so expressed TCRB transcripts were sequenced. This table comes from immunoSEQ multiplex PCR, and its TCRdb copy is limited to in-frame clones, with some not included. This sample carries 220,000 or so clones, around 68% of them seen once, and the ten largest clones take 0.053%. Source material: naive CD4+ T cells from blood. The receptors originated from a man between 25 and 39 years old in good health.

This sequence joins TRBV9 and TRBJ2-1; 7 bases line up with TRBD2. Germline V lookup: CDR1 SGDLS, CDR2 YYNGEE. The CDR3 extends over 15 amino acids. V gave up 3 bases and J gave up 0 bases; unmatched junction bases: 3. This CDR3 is CASSEAGNSYNEQFF. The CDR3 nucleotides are TGTGCCAGCAGCGAAGCGGGGAACTCCTACAATGAGCAGTTCTTC.

For the CDR3, the DNA is TGTGCCTGGGAGAGCCTTACAGGGCTGAGGGCTTTCTTT. Residues: CAWESLTGLRAFF. This chain uses TRBV30 with TRBJ1-1, with D maybe TRBD1 (6 bases). This CDR3 contains 13 residues. The germline CDR1 and CDR2 sequences are GTSNPN and SVGIG (reference sequence). Trimming took off 5 bases at V and 11 bases at J, with 21 bases between the two ends.

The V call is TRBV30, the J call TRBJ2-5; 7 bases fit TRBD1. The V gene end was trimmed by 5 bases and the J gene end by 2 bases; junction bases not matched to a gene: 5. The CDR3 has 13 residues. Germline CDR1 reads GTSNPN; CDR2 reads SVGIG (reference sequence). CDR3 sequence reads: CAWGRQGQETQYF. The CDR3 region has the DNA TGTGCCTGGGGAAGACAGGGACAAGAGACCCAGTACTTC.

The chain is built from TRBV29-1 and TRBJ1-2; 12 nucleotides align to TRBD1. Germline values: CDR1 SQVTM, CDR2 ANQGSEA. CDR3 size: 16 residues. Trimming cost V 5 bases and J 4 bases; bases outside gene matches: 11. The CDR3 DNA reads TGCAGCGTTTTGCGGGACAGGGGGCACCCCAGCTATGGCTACACCTTC. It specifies CSVLRDRGHPSYGYTF.

CDR3 bases: TGTGCCTGGAGTGGAGACAGGGGGCACGAGCAGTACTTC. Encoded protein: CAWSGDRGHEQYF. The chain is built from TRBV30 and TRBJ2-7, with 10 bases identical to TRBD1. The CDR3 is 13 amino acids. Trimming removed 1 base from V and 5 bases from J; junction bases left unmatched: 2. Germline assignment: CDR1 GTSNPN and CDR2 SVGIG (reference sequence). The whole variable domain, filled in from reference TRBV30 and TRBJ2-7, reads SQTIHQWPATLVQPVGSPLSLECTVEGTSNPNLYWYRQAAGRGLQLLFYSVGIGQISSEVPQNLSASRPQDRQFILSSKKLLLSDSGFYLCAWSGDRGHEQYFGPGTRLTVT.

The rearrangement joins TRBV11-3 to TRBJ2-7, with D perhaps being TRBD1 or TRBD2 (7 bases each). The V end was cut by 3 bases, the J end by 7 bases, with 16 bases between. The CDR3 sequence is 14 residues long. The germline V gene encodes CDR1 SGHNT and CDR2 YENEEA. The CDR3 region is CASSFSGQRGEQYF. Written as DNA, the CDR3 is TGTGCCAGCAGCTTCTCGGGACAGCGGGGAGAGCAGTACTTC.

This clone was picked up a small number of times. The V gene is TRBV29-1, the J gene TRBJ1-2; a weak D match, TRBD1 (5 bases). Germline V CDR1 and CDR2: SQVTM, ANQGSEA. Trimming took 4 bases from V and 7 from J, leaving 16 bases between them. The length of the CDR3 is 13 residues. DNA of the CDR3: TGCAGCGTTGGATTAAGGGGATTATCTGGCTACACCTTC. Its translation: CSVGLRGLSGYTF.

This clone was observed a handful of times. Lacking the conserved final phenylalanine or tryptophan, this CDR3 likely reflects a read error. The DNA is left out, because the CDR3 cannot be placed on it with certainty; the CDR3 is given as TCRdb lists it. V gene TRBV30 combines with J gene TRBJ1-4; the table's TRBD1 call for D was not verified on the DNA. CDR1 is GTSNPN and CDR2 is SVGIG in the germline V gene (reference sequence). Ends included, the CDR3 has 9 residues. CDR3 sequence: CAWRGPGRR.

The CDR3 DNA reads TGTGCCAGTAGTGGTGCGGGCCCCTACGAGCAGTACTTC. This sequence encodes CASSGAGPYEQYF. The rearrangement links TRBV19 to TRBJ2-7; D is perhaps TRBD2 (5 bases). CDR1 and CDR2 (germline): LNHDA, SQIVND (reference sequence). V lost 5 bases and J 2 bases, leaving 10 bases between the germline ends. The CDR3 loop spans 13 amino acids.

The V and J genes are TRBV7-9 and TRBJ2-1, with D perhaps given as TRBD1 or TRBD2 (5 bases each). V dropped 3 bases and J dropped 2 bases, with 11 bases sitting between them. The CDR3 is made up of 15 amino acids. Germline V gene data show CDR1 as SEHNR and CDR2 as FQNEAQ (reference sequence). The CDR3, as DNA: TGTGCCAGCAGCTTGGTGGGACCCGCCTACAATGAGCAGTTCTTC. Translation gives CASSLVGPAYNEQFF.

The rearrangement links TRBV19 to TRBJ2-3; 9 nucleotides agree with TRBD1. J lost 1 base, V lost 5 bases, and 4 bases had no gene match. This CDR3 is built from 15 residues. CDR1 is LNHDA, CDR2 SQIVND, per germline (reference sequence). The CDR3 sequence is CASSQDRGGTDTQYF. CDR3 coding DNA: TGTGCCAGTAGTCAGGACAGGGGAGGCACAGATACGCAGTATTTT.

CDR3 DNA sequence: TGTGCCTGGGGGCTCGGCGGAAGCTCCTACGAGCAGTACTTC. Its translation: CAWGLGGSSYEQYF. The V gene is TRBV30, the J gene TRBJ2-7; no firm D call. From germline, CDR1 is GTSNPN and CDR2 SVGIG (reference sequence). The CDR3 covers 14 residues. Trimming took 5 bases from V and 0 from J, leaving 14 bases between them.